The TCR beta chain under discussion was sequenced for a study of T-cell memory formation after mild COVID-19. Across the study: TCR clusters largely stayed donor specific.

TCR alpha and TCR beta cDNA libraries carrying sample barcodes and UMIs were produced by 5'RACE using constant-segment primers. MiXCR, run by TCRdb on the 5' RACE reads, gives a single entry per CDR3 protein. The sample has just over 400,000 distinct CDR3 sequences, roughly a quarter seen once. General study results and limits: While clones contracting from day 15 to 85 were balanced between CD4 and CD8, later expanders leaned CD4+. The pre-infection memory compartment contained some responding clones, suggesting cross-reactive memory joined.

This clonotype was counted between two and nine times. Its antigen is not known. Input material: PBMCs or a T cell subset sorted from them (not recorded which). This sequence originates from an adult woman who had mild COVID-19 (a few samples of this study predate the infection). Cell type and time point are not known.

The DNA of the CDR3 is TGTGCCAGCAGCCCCCCCCAAGCCACCAACACTGAAGCTTTCTTT. Its translation is CASSPPQATNTEAFF. This chain joins TRBV5-6 and TRBJ1-1; D remains unclear. The V gene's germline CDR1 is SGHDT and CDR2 YYEEEE. Deletions cut 4 bases from V and 2 bases from J, with 15 bases between. This CDR3 contains 15 residues.